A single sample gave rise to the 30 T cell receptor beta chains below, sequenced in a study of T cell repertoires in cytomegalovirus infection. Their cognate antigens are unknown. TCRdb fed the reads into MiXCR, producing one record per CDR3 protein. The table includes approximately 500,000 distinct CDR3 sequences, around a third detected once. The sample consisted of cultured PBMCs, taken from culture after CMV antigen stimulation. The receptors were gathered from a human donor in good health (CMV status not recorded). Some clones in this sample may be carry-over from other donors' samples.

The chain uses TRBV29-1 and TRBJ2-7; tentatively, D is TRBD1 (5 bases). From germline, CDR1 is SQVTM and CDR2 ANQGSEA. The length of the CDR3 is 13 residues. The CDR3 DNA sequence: TGCGGCGCCGGCCAGGGTATTATGTACGAGCAGTACGTC. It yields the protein CGAGQGIMYEQYV.

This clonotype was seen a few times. CDR3 nucleotide sequence: TGCGCCAGCAGCCAAGATAGGGCAGGAGGAGGCTATGGCTACACCTTC. This codes for CASSQDRAGGGYGYTF. This chain connects TRBV4-3 to TRBJ1-2; D is uncertain. The length of the CDR3 is 16 residues. V was clipped by 0 bases and J by 4 bases, with 15 bases between them. Germline V gives CDR1 LGHNA, CDR2 YSLEER.

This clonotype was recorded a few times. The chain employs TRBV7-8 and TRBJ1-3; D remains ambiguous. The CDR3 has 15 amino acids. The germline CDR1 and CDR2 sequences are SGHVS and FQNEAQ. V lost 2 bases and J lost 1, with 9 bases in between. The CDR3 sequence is CASSLRQRSGNTIYF. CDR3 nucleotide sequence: TGTGCCAGCAGCTTAAGGCAAAGATCTGGAAACACCATATATTTT.

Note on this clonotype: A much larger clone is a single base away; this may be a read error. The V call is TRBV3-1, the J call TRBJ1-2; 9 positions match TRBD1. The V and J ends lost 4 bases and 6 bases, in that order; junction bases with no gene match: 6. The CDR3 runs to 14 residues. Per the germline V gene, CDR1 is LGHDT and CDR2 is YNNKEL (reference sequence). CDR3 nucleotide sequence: TGTGCCAGCAGCCTCCGGGACAGGGACAATGGCTACACCTTC. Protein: CASSLRDRDNGYTF.

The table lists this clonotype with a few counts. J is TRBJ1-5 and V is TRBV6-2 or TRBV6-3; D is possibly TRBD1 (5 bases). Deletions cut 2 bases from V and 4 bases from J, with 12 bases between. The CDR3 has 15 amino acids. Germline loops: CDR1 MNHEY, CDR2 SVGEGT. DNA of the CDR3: TGTGCCAGCAGTTACAATTATGGGGGGAATCAGCCCCAGCATTTT. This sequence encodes CASSYNYGGNQPQHF.

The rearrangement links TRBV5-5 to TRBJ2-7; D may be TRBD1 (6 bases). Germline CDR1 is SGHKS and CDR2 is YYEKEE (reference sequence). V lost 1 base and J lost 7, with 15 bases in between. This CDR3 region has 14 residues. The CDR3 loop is CASSLFRGSKEQYF. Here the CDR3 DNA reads TGTGCCAGCAGCTTGTTCAGGGGTTCGAAGGAGCAGTACTTC.

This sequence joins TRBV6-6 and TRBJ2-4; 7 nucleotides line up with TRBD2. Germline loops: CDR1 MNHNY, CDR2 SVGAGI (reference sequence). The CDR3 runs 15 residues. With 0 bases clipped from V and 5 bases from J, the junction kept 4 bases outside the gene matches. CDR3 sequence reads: CASSYSRLAENIQYF. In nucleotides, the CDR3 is TGTGCCAGCAGTTACTCGAGGCTAGCGGAAAACATTCAGTACTTC.

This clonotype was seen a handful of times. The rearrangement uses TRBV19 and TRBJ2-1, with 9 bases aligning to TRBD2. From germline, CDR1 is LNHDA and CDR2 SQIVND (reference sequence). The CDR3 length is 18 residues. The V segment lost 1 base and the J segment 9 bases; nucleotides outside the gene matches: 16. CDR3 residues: CASSIVRASGTRESEQFF. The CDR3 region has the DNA TGTGCCAGTAGTATAGTACGGGCTAGCGGGACCCGAGAGTCTGAGCAGTTCTTC.

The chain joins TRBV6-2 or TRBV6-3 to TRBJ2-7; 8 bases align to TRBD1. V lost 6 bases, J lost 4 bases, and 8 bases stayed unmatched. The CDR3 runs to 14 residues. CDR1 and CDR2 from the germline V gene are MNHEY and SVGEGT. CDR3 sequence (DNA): TGTGCCAGCAGAACAGGGGGAACTTTGTACGAGCAGTACTTC. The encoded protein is CASRTGGTLYEQYF.

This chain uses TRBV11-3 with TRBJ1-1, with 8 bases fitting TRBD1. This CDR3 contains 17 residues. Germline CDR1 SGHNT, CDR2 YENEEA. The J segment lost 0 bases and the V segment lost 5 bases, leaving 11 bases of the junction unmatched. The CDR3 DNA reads TGTGCCAGCAGCCCATGGTCAGGGGGCCCCATGAACACTGAAGCTTTCTTT. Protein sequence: CASSPWSGGPMNTEAFF.

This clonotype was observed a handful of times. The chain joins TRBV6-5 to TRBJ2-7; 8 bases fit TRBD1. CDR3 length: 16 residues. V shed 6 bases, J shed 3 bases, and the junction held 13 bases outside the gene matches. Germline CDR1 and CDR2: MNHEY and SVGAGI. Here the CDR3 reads CASSSTPGTGLYEQYF. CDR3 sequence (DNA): TGTGCCAGCAGCTCAACCCCCGGGACAGGACTCTACGAGCAGTACTTC.

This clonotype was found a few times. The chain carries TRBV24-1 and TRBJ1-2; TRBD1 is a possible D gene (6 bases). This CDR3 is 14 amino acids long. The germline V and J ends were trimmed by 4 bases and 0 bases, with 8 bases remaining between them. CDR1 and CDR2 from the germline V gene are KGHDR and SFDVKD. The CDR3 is CATSEGASNYGYTF. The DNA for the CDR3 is TGTGCCACCAGTGAGGGGGCCTCTAACTATGGCTACACCTTC.

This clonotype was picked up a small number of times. This chain's CDR3 is CASHLSETQYF. The CDR3 DNA sequence: TGTGCCAGCCACCTCTCAGAGACCCAGTACTTC. The genes are TRBV6-2 or TRBV6-3 and TRBJ2-5; D gene ambiguous. The germline CDR1 and CDR2 sequences are MNHEY and SVGEGT. The CDR3 is made up of 11 amino acids. Trimming shortened V by 8 bases and J by 4 bases, and 8 bases separated the two germline ends.

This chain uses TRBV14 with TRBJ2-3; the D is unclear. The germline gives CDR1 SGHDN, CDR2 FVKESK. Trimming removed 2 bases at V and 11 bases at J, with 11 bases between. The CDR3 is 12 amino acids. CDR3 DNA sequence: TGTGCCAGCAGCCAATCCACATACAAGCAGTATTTT. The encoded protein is CASSQSTYKQYF.

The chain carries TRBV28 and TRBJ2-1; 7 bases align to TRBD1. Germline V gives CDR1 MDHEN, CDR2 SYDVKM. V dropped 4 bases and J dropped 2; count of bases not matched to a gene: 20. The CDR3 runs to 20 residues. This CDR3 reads CASSSPLQGPKPSPYNEQFF. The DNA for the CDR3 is TGTGCCAGCAGTTCCCCACTACAGGGGCCAAAGCCAAGCCCCTACAATGAGCAGTTCTTC.

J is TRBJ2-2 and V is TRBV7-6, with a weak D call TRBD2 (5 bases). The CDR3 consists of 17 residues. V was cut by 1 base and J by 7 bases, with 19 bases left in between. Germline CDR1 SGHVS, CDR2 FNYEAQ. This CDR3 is CASSLGRFEGADGELFF. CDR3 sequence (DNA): TGTGCCAGCAGCTTAGGAAGGTTCGAAGGAGCGGACGGGGAGCTGTTTTTT.

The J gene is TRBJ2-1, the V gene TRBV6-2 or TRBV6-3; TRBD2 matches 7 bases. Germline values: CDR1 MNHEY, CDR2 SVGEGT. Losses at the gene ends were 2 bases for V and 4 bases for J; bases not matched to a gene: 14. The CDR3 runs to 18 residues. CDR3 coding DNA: TGTGCCAGCAGTTACCGCATCATCAGCGGGGATCCTTACAATGAGCAGTTCTTC. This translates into CASSYRIISGDPYNEQFF.

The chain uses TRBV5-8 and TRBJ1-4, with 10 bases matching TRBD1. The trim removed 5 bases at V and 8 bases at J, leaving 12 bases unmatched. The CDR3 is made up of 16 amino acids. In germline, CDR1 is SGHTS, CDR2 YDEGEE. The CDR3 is CASRIFGTGEGEKLFF. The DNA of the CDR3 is TGTGCCAGCAGAATATTTGGGACAGGGGAGGGAGAAAAACTGTTTTTT.

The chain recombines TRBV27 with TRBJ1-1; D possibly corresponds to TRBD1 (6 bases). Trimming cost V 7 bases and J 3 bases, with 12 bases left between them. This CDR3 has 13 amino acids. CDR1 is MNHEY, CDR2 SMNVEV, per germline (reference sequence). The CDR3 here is CASKGGFDTEAFF. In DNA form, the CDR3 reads TGTGCCAGCAAGGGGGGTTTCGACACTGAAGCTTTCTTT.

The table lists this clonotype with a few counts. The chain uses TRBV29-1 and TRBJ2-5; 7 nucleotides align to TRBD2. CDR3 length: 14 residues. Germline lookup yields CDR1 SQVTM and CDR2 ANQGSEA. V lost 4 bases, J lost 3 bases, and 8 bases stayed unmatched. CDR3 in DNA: TGCAGCGTTGTGCGGTCGGGGAGGGAAGAGACCCAGTACTTC. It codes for CSVVRSGREETQYF. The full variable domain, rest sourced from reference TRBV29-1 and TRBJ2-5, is SAVISQKPSRDICQRGTSLTIQCQVDSQVTMMFWYRQQPGQSLTLIATANQGSEATYESGFVIDKFPISRPNLTFSTLTVSNMSPEDSSIYLCSVVRSGREETQYFGPGTRLLVL.

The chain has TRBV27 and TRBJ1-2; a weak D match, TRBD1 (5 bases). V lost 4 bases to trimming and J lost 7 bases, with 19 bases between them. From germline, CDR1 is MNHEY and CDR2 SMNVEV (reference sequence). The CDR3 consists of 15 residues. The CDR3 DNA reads TGTGCCAGCAGTTCTCCCGGGGCAGAAGGGTTTGGCTACACCTTC. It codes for CASSSPGAEGFGYTF.

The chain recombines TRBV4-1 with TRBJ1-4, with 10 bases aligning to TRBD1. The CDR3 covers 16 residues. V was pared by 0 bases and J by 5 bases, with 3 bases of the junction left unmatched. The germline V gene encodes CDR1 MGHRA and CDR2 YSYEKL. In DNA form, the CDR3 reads TGCGCCAGCAGCCAAGATTGGGGACAGGGGAATGAAAAACTGTTTTTT. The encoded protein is CASSQDWGQGNEKLFF.

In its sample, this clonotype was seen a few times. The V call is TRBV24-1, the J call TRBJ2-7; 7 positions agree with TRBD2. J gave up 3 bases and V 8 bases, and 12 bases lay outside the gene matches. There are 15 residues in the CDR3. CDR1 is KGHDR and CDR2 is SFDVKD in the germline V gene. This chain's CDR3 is CATKFWAGAVYEQYV. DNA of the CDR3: TGTGCCACCAAGTTCTGGGCGGGAGCGGTCTACGAGCAGTACGTC.

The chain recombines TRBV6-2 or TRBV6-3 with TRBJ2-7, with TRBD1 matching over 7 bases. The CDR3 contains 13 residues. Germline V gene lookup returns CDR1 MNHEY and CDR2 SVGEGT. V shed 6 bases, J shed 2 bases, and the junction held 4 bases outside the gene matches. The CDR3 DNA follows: TGTGCCAGCAGCAGGGACAGCCCCTACGAGCAGTACGTC. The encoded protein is CASSRDSPYEQYV.

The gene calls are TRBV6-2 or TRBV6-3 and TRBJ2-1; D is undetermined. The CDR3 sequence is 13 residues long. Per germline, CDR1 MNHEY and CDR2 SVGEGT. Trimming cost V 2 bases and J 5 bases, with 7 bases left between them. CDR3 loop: CASSYKGNNEQFF. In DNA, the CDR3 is TGTGCCAGCAGTTACAAGGGTAACAATGAGCAGTTCTTC.

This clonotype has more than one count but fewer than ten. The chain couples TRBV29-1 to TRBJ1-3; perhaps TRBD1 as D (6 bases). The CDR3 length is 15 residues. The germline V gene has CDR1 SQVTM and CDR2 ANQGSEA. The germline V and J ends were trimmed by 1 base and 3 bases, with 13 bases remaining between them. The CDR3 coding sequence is TGCAGCGTTGAAGTTGGTGGGGGCTTTGGAAACACCATATATTTT. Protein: CSVEVGGGFGNTIYF.

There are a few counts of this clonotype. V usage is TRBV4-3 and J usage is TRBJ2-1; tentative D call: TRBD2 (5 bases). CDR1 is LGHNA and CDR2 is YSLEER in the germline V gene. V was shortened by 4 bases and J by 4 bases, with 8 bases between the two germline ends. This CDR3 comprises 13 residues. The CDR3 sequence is CASSPDLYNEQFF. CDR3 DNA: TGCGCCAGCAGCCCGGACTTGTACAATGAGCAGTTCTTC.

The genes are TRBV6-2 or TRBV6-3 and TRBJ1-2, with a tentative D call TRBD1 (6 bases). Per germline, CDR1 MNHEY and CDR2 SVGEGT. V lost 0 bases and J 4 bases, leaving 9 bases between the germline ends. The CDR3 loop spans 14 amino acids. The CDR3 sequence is CASSYSGHRYGYTF. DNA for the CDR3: TGTGCCAGCAGTTACTCGGGACATCGCTATGGCTACACCTTC.

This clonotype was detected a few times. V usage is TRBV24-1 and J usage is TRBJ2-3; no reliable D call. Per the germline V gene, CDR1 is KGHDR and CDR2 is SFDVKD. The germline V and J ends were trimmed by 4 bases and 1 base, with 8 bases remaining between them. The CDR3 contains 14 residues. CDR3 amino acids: CATSERRRTDTQYF. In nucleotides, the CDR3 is TGTGCCACCAGTGAGCGGCGACGCACAGATACGCAGTATTTT.

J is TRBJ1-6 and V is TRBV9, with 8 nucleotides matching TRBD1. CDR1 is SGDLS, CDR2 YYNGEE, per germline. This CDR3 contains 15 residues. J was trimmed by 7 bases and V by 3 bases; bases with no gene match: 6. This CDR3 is CASSADRVRNSPLHF. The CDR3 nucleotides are TGTGCCAGCAGCGCGGACAGGGTCAGGAATTCACCCCTCCACTTT. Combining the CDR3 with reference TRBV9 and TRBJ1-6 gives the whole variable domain DSGVTQTPKHLITATGQRVTLRCSPRSGDLSVYWYQQSLDQGLQFLIQYYNGEERAKGNILERFSAQQFPDLHSELNLSSLELGDSALYFCASSADRVRNSPLHFGNGTRLTVT.